What follows are 29 T cell receptor beta chains derived from one specimen sequenced in a study of identical twins. A single record per CDR3 protein comes from TCRdb applying MiXCR to the 5' RACE reads. The sample records 650,000 to 750,000 distinct CDR3 sequences, around 20% being singletons. These same records also appear under a second study, on T cells expressing NK-cell markers.

The sample consisted of PBMCs. All receptors derive from a woman aged 18 to 35 in good health.

The rearrangement uses TRBV20-1 and TRBJ2-5; D gene ambiguous. Between the trimmed V and J ends, which lost 6 bases and 5 bases, there was a span of 16 bases. Germline V gene sequence: CDR1 DFQATT, CDR2 SNEGSKA (reference sequence). This CDR3 has 13 amino acids. CDR3 DNA: TGCAGTGCAGCCTCTCTGGAGTGGGAGACCCAGTACTTC. Translating gives CSAASLEWETQYF.

This clonotype has more than one count but fewer than ten. This chain connects TRBV20-1 to TRBJ2-5, with 8 nucleotides matching TRBD2. V shed 4 bases, J shed 2 bases, and the junction held 6 bases outside the gene matches. Germline CDR1 is DFQATT and CDR2 is SNEGSKA (reference sequence). CDR3 length: 14 amino acids. CDR3 in DNA: TGCAGTGCTATGACACCGGGGGGGCAAGAGACCCAGTACTTC. Translated, it gives CSAMTPGGQETQYF.

The V call is TRBV10-3, the J call TRBJ2-7; D call uncertain. The germline V gene encodes CDR1 ENHRY and CDR2 SYGVKD. V lost 2 bases and J lost 4, with 15 bases in between. The CDR3 runs 15 residues. CDR3: CAISELPQDLYEQYF. CDR3 nucleotides: TGTGCCATCAGTGAGCTCCCCCAAGACCTTTACGAGCAGTACTTC.

The V gene is TRBV5-5, the J gene TRBJ2-2; D call uncertain. The ends were cut back, 3 bases at V and 3 bases at J, with 9 bases in the middle. Germline lookup yields CDR1 SGHKS and CDR2 YYEKEE (reference sequence). The CDR3 totals 14 residues. CDR3 nucleotides: TGTGCCAGCAGCTCCCGCCGGGACACCGGGGAGCTGTTTTTT. It translates to CASSSRRDTGELFF.

The CDR3 reads CASRRRAVDATDTQYF. The CDR3 DNA reads as TGTGCCAGCCGGAGACGGGCCGTAGACGCTACAGATACGCAGTATTTT. The chain recombines TRBV6-1 with TRBJ2-3, with D unresolved. Trimming pared 8 bases from V and 3 bases from J, leaving 21 bases between. The germline V gene has CDR1 MNHNS and CDR2 SASEGT. The CDR3 spans 16 residues.

This sequence joins TRBV11-2 and TRBJ2-7; D is unresolved. The CDR3 has 13 residues. Germline V gene data show CDR1 as SGHAT and CDR2 as FQNNGV. Trimming took off 4 bases at V and 5 bases at J, with 12 bases between the two ends. CDR3 nucleotide sequence: TGTGCCAGCAGCTGGGCGTGGGGTAACGAGCAGTACTTC. It encodes CASSWAWGNEQYF.

This clonotype was picked up a small number of times. The chain employs TRBV5-1 and TRBJ2-5; either TRBD1 or TRBD2 may fit D (6 bases each). Germline assignment: CDR1 SGHRS and CDR2 YFSETQ. Trimming stripped 4 bases from V and 9 bases from J, with 13 bases between. The CDR3 length is 12 residues. This CDR3 reads CASSPYREAQYF. CDR3 coding DNA: TGCGCCAGCAGCCCTTACAGGGAGGCCCAGTACTTC. Full variable domain (remainder filled in from reference TRBV5-1 and TRBJ2-5): KAGVTQTPRYLIKTRGQQVTLSCSPISGHRSVSWYQQTPGQGLQFLFEYFSETQRNKGNFPGRFSGRQFSNSRSEMNVSTLELGDSALYLCASSPYREAQYFGPGTRLLVL.

The V gene is TRBV9, the J gene TRBJ2-7; D might be TRBD2 (6 bases). The CDR3 extends over 17 amino acids. Germline V gene lookup returns CDR1 SGDLS and CDR2 YYNGEE. V was cut by 1 base and J by 3 bases, with 20 bases left in between. The CDR3 DNA sequence: TGTGCCAGCAGCGTATCTTGGAGGGTAGGCGGAGGCTACGAGCAGTACTTC. This codes for CASSVSWRVGGGYEQYF.

This clonotype was counted a few times. This rearrangement joins TRBV12-3 or TRBV12-4 to TRBJ1-1; 8 nucleotides line up with TRBD1. Trimming at V came to 5 bases and at J to 0 bases, leaving 14 bases not matched to a gene. There are 18 residues in the CDR3. CDR3 protein: CASSLLFGTGVMNTEAFF. The CDR3, as DNA: TGTGCCAGCAGTCTTCTCTTTGGGACAGGAGTCATGAACACTGAAGCTTTCTTT.

The chain joins TRBV6-1 to TRBJ2-2; TRBD1 aligns across 9 bases. Germline assignment: CDR1 MNHNS and CDR2 SASEGT. Trimming at V came to 9 bases and at J to 2 bases, leaving 7 bases not matched to a gene. CDR3 length equals 15 residues. This CDR3 is CASTGQGGNTGELFF. The DNA of the CDR3 is TGTGCCAGTACGGGACAGGGAGGTAACACCGGGGAGCTGTTTTTT.

This sequence joins TRBV5-1 and TRBJ2-5; 7 bases agree with TRBD1. CDR1 and CDR2 (germline): SGHRS, YFSETQ. CDR3 size: 15 residues. V shed 0 bases, J shed 4 bases, and the junction held 6 bases outside the gene matches. CDR3 in amino acids: CASSLEGGLGETQYF. The DNA of the CDR3 is TGCGCCAGCAGCTTGGAAGGGGGCTTGGGAGAGACCCAGTACTTC.

This clonotype has a count of ten or more. The genes are TRBV5-1 and TRBJ2-3, with D tentatively TRBD2 (6 bases). Germline CDR1 reads SGHRS; CDR2 reads YFSETQ. The length of the CDR3 is 14 residues. The germline V and J ends were trimmed by 4 bases and 4 bases, with 13 bases remaining between them. CDR3 coding DNA: TGCGCCAGCAGCCGGGGGATAGCGTCAGATACGCAGTATTTT. Its protein is CASSRGIASDTQYF. Variable domain in full (rest from reference TRBV5-1 and TRBJ2-3): KAGVTQTPRYLIKTRGQQVTLSCSPISGHRSVSWYQQTPGQGLQFLFEYFSETQRNKGNFPGRFSGRQFSNSRSEMNVSTLELGDSALYLCASSRGIASDTQYFGPGTRLTVL.

This rearrangement joins TRBV24-1 to TRBJ2-3, with 9 bases fitting TRBD2. Germline V gene data show CDR1 as KGHDR and CDR2 as SFDVKD. The CDR3 length is 15 residues. Trimming cost V 4 bases and J 1 base; bases outside gene matches: 2. CDR3 sequence (DNA): TGTGCCACCAGTGAGAGACTAGCGGGCACAGATACGCAGTATTTT. Its translation is CATSERLAGTDTQYF.

The V call is TRBV12-3 or TRBV12-4, the J call TRBJ2-1, with a tentative D call TRBD2 (7 bases). CDR3 length equals 16 residues. The germline V and J ends were trimmed by 7 bases and 8 bases, with 24 bases remaining between them. CDR3 residues: CASTLRGGTISDEQFF. The CDR3 nucleotides read TGTGCCAGCACCCTAAGAGGGGGGACTATTAGCGATGAGCAGTTCTTC.

A remark on this clonotype: Just one base apart from a much larger clone, this may be a read error. The chain has TRBV6-4 and TRBJ2-1, with TRBD2 matching 11 bases. Germline lookup yields CDR1 MRHNA and CDR2 SNTAGT. The CDR3 covers 15 residues. J lost 10 bases, V lost 0 bases, and 5 bases had no gene match. As DNA, the CDR3 is TGTGCCAGCAGTGACTCTAGCGGGGGGGCAAGGGAGCAGTTCTTC. Protein: CASSDSSGGAREQFF.

This clonotype has only a few counts. The CDR3 here is CASAQGRNTEAFF. CDR3 DNA sequence: TGCGCCAGCGCCCAGGGGAGGAACACTGAAGCTTTCTTT. The chain links TRBV5-1 to TRBJ1-1, with a weak D call TRBD1 (6 bases). With 7 bases removed from V and 1 base from J, the gap between germline ends came to 11 bases. The CDR3 totals 13 residues. Looked up from germline, CDR1 is SGHRS and CDR2 is YFSETQ.

The gene calls are TRBV12-3 or TRBV12-4 and TRBJ2-7, with TRBD1 matching 9 bases. The CDR3 spans 13 residues. V shed 6 bases and J 3 bases; nucleotides not matched to a gene: 3. CDR3 nucleotides: TGTGCCAGCAGGGGGACAGGGATCTACGAGCAGTACTTC. Amino acid sequence: CASRGTGIYEQYF.

The genes are TRBV12-3 or TRBV12-4 and TRBJ1-5; D is unclear. Trimming removed 0 bases from V and 4 bases from J, with 10 bases in between. CDR3 length: 15 residues. CDR3 nucleotide sequence: TGTGCCAGCAGTTTAGCGCGCTCACGGAATCAGCCCCAGCATTTT. This gives the protein CASSLARSRNQPQHF.

This clonotype occurred a few times. The chain uses TRBV6-1 and TRBJ1-5; 7 bases are a match to TRBD1. V lost 5 bases, J lost 5 bases, and 15 bases stayed unmatched. The CDR3 runs to 17 residues. CDR1 MNHNS and CDR2 SASEGT come from the germline V gene. The DNA of the CDR3 is TGTGCCAGCAGTAGCCGACAGGGTAATATGTTCGATCAGCCCCAGCATTTT. It is translated as CASSSRQGNMFDQPQHF.

This clonotype was counted ten times or more. CDR3 protein: CASSPKGRGEVQYF. The DNA for the CDR3 is TGTGCCAGCAGTCCTAAAGGGAGGGGAGAGGTGCAGTACTTC. The gene calls are TRBV14 and TRBJ2-7, with 7 bases identical to TRBD2. Germline values: CDR1 SGHDN, CDR2 FVKESK. The CDR3 contains 14 residues. Trimming cost V 6 bases and J 9 bases; bases outside gene matches: 14.

The rearrangement links TRBV6-5 to TRBJ2-6; weak D call: TRBD1 (5 bases). V lost 4 bases and J 11 bases, leaving 12 bases between the germline ends. Germline-derived CDR1 and CDR2 are MNHEY and SVGAGI. The CDR3 contains 13 residues. The CDR3 bases are TGTGCCAGCAGTTTCCCAGGGTCCGACGTCCTGACTTTC. This encodes CASSFPGSDVLTF.

This clonotype turned up a few times. The rearrangement links TRBV6-1 to TRBJ2-2, with D perhaps matching TRBD1 or TRBD2 (5 bases each). Deletions cut 6 bases from V and 6 bases from J, with 17 bases between. The CDR3 length is 15 residues. The germline V gene encodes CDR1 MNHNS and CDR2 SASEGT. The CDR3 loop is CASRASRVGAGELFF. The DNA of the CDR3 is TGTGCCAGCAGGGCCTCTAGAGTGGGGGCCGGGGAGCTGTTTTTT.

V usage is TRBV9 and J usage is TRBJ2-5; possibly TRBD1 or TRBD2 for D (5 bases each). The CDR3 totals 14 residues. Per the germline V gene, CDR1 is SGDLS and CDR2 is YYNGEE. V was pared by 4 bases and J by 5 bases, with 15 bases between. CDR3 sequence: CASSLDPGTETQYF. Written as DNA, the CDR3 is TGTGCCAGCAGCTTGGACCCAGGGACGGAGACCCAGTACTTC.

This clonotype came up a few times. J is TRBJ2-1 and V is TRBV5-1; possibly TRBD1 or TRBD2 for D (5 bases each). CDR1 SGHRS and CDR2 YFSETQ come from the germline V gene. V shed 0 bases and J shed 8 bases, with 15 bases lying between them. The CDR3 is 15 amino acids. The DNA of the CDR3 is TGCGCCAGCAGCTTGGGGGGGATTACCTTAGATGAGCAGTTCTTC. Translated: CASSLGGITLDEQFF.

The CDR3 DNA is TGTGCCATCAGTGCTCCAACTAGCCACGAGCAGTACTTC. As protein: CAISAPTSHEQYF. The gene calls are TRBV10-3 and TRBJ2-7, with D tentatively TRBD2 (6 bases). Trimming left V 4 bases short and J 5 bases short, with 12 bases between. The CDR3 runs 13 residues. Germline loops: CDR1 ENHRY, CDR2 SYGVKD.

The sample holds many counts of this clonotype. The chain joins TRBV29-1 to TRBJ2-2; 7 bases are shared with TRBD2. V shed 4 bases and J 0 bases; nucleotides not matched to a gene: 5. This CDR3 region has 15 residues. Germline V lookup: CDR1 SQVTM, CDR2 ANQGSEA. The CDR3 coding sequence is TGCAGCGTTGCATTTGCGGGAGCGAACACCGGGGAGCTGTTTTTT. Its protein product is CSVAFAGANTGELFF.

V usage is TRBV19 and J usage is TRBJ1-1; no firm D call. There are 13 residues in the CDR3. V shed 3 bases and J shed 4 bases, with 9 bases lying between them. Per germline, CDR1 LNHDA and CDR2 SQIVND (reference sequence). The CDR3 bases are TGTGCCAGTAGTATCGTGGCCAGCACTGAAGCTTTCTTT. Its translation is CASSIVASTEAFF.

The sample holds many counts of this clonotype. V and J are TRBV10-2 and TRBJ2-3; 8 bases line up with TRBD2. V shed 8 bases and J 4 bases; nucleotides not matched to a gene: 5. The CDR3 length is 13 residues. Germline CDR1 and CDR2: WSHSY and SAAADI. This CDR3 reads CASGFSGADTQYF. CDR3 coding DNA: TGCGCCAGCGGATTTAGCGGGGCAGATACGCAGTATTTT.

This clonotype was counted ten times or more. This chain connects TRBV5-1 to TRBJ2-5; D may be TRBD1 (5 bases). CDR3 length: 15 residues. From germline, CDR1 is SGHRS and CDR2 YFSETQ. V lost 0 bases and J 3 bases, leaving 12 bases between the germline ends. In DNA, the CDR3 is TGCGCCAGCAGCTTGGAGGGCAGGGCGGAAGAGACCCAGTACTTC. Translated: CASSLEGRAEETQYF. Complete variable domain (other parts from reference TRBV5-1 and TRBJ2-5): KAGVTQTPRYLIKTRGQQVTLSCSPISGHRSVSWYQQTPGQGLQFLFEYFSETQRNKGNFPGRFSGRQFSNSRSEMNVSTLELGDSALYLCASSLEGRAEETQYFGPGTRLLVL.